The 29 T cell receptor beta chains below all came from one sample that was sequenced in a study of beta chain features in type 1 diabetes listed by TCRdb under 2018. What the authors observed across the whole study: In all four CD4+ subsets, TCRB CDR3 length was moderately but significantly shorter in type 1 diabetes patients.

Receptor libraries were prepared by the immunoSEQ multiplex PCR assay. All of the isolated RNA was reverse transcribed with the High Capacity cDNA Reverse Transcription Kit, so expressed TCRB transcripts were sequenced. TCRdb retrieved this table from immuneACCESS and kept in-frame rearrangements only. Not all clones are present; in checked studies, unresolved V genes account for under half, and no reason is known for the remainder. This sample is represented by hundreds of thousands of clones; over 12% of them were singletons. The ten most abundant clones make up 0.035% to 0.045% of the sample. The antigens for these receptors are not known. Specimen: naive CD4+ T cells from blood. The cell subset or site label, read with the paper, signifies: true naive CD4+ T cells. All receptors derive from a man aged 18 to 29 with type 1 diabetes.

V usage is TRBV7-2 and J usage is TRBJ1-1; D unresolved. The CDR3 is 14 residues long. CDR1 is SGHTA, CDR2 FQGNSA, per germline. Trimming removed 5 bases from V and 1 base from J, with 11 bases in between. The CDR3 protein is CASSPTGGNTEAFF. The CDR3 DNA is TGTGCCAGCAGCCCGACGGGAGGGAACACTGAAGCTTTCTTT. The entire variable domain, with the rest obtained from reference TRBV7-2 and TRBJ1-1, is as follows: GAGVSQSPSNKVTEKGKDVELRCDPISGHTALYWYRQSLGQGLEFLIYFQGNSAPDKSGLPSDRFSAERTGGSVSTLTIQRTQQEDSAVYLCASSPTGGNTEAFFGQGTRLTVV.

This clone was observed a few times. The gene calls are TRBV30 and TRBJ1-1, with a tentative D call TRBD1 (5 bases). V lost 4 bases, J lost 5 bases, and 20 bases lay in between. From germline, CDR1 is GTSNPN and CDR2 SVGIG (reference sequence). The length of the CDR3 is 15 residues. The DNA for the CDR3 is TGTGCCTGGAATAGTCAATTATCCGGGGGTACTGAAGCTTTCTTT. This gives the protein CAWNSQLSGGTEAFF.

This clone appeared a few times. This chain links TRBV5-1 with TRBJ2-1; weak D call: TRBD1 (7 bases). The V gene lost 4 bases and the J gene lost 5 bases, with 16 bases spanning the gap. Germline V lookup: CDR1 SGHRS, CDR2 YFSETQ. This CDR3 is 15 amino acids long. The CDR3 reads CASSAGQMSDNEQFF. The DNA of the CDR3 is TGCGCCAGCAGCGCGGGACAGATGAGCGACAATGAGCAGTTCTTC. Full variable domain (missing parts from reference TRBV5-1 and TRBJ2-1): KAGVTQTPRYLIKTRGQQVTLSCSPISGHRSVSWYQQTPGQGLQFLFEYFSETQRNKGNFPGRFSGRQFSNSRSEMNVSTLELGDSALYLCASSAGQMSDNEQFFGPGTRLTVL.

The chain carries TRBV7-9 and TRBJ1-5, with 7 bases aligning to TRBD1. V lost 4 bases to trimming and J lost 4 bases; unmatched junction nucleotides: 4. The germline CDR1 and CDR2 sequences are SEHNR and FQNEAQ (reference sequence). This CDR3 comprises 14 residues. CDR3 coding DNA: TGTGCCAGCAGCTCGGGACAGCTGAATCAGCCCCAGCATTTT. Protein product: CASSSGQLNQPQHF. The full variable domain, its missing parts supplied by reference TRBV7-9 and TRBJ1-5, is DTGVSQNPRHKITKRGQNVTFRCDPISEHNRLYWYRQTLGQGPEFLTYFQNEAQLEKSRLLSDRFSAERPKGSFSTLEIQRTEQGDSAMYLCASSSGQLNQPQHFGDGTRLSIL.

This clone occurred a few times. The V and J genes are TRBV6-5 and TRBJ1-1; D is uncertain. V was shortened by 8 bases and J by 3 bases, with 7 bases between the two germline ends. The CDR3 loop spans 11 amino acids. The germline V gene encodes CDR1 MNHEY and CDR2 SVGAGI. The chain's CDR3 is CASVGYTEAFF. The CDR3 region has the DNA TGTGCCAGCGTAGGGTACACTGAAGCTTTCTTT.

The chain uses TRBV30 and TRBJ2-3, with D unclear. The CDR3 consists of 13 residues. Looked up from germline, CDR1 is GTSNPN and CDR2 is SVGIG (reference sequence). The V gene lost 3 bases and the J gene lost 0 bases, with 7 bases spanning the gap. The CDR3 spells CAWRWPSTDTQYF. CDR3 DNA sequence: TGTGCCTGGAGGTGGCCTAGCACAGATACGCAGTATTTT.

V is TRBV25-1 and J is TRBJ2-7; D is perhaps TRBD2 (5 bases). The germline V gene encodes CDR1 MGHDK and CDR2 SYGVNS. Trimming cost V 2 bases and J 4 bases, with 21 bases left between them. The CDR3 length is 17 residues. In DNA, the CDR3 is TGTGCCAGCAGTGAAAGGACCCGAGCGGAGGCTTCTTACGAGCAGTACTTC. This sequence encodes CASSERTRAEASYEQYF.

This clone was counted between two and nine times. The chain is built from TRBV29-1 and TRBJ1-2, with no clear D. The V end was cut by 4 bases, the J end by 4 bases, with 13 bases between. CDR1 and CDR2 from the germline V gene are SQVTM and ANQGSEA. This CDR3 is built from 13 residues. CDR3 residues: CSVGEGPPYGYTF. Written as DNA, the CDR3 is TGCAGCGTTGGAGAGGGTCCCCCCTATGGCTACACCTTC.

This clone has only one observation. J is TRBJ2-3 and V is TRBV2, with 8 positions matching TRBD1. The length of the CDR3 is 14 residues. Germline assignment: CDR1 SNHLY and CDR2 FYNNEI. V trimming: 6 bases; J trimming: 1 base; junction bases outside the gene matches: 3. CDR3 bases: TGTGCCAGCAGGGACAGGGTCCGCACAGATACGCAGTATTTT. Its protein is CASRDRVRTDTQYF.

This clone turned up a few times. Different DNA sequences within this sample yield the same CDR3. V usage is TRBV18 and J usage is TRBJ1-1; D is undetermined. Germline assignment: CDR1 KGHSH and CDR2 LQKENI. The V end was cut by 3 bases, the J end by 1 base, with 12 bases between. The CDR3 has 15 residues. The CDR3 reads CASSPPGQTNTEAFF. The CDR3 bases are TGTGCCAGCTCACCCCCGGGCCAGACGAACACTGAAGCTTTCTTT.

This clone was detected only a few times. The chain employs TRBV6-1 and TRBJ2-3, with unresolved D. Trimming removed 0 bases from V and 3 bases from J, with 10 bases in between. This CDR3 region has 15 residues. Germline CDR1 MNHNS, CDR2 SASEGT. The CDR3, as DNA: TGTGCCAGCAGTGAAGCAGGGCGCCGAACAGATACGCAGTATTTT. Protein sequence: CASSEAGRRTDTQYF.

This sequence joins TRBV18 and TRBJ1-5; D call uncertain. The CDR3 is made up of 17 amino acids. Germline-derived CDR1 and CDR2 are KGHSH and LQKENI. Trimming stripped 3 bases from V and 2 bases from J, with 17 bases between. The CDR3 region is CASSPPRRYRGNQPQHF. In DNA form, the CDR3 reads TGTGCCAGCTCACCCCCACGTAGATATCGGGGCAATCAGCCCCAGCATTTT.

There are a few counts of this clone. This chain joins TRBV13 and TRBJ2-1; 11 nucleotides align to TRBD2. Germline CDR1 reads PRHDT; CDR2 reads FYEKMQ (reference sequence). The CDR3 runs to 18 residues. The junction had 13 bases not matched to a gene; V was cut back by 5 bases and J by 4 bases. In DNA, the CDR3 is TGTGCCAGCAGCGCTTTACTAGCGGGGGAACCAGGGTACAATGAGCAGTTCTTC. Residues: CASSALLAGEPGYNEQFF.

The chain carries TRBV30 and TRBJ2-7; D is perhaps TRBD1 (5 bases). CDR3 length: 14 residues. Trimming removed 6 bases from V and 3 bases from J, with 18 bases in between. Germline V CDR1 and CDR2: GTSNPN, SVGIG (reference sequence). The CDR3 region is CACTRQRNLYEQYF. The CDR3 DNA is TGTGCCTGCACAAGACAGCGAAACCTCTACGAGCAGTACTTC. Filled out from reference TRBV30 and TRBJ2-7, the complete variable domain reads SQTIHQWPATLVQPVGSPLSLECTVEGTSNPNLYWYRQAAGRGLQLLFYSVGIGQISSEVPQNLSASRPQDRQFILSSKKLLLSDSGFYLCACTRQRNLYEQYFGPGTRLTVT.

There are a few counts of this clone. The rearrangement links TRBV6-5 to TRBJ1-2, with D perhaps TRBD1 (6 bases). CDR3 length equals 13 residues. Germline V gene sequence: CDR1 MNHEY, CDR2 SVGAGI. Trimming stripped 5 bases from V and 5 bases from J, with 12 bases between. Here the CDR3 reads CASSTGLKYGYTF. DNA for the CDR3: TGTGCCAGCAGTACAGGGTTAAAGTATGGCTACACCTTC.

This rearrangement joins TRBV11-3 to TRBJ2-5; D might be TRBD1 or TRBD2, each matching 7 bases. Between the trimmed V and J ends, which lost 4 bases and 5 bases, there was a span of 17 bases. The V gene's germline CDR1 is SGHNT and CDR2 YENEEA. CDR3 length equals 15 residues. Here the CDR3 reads CASSSGGADEETQYF. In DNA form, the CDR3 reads TGTGCCAGCAGCTCAGGGGGGGCCGACGAGGAGACCCAGTACTTC. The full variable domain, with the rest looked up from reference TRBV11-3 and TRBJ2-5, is EAGVVQSPRYKIIEKKQPVAFWCNPISGHNTLYWYLQNLGQGPELLIRYENEEAVDDSQLPKDRFSAERLKGVDSTLKIQPAELGDSAVYLCASSSGGADEETQYFGPGTRLLVL.

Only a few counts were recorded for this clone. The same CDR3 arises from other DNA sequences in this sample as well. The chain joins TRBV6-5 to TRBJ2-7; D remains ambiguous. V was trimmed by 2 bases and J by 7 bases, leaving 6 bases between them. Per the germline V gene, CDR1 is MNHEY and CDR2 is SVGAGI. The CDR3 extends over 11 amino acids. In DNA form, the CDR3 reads TGTGCCAGCAGTTACCTGGGGGAGCAGTACTTC. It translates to CASSYLGEQYF.

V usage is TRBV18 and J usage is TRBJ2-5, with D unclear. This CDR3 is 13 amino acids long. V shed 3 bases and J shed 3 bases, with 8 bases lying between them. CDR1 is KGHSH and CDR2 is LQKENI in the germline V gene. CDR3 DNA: TGTGCCAGCTCACCCCAACAGAAAGAGACCCAGTACTTC. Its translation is CASSPQQKETQYF.

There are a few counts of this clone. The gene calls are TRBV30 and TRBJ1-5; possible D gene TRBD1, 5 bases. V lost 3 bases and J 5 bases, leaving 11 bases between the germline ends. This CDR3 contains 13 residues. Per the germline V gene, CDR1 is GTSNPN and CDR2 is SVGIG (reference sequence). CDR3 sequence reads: CAWRPGLHQPQHF. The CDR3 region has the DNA TGTGCCTGGAGACCAGGGCTGCATCAGCCCCAGCATTTT.

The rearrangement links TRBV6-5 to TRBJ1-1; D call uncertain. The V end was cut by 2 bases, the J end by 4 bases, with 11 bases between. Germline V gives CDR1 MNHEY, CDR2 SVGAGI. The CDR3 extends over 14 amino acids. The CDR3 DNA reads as TGTGCCAGCAGTTACGAGGGTTGGGGCACTGAAGCTTTCTTT. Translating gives CASSYEGWGTEAFF.

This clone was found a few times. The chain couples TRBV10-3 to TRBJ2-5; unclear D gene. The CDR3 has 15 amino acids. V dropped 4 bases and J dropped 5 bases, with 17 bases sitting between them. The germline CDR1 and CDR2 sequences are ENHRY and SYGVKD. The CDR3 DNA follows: TGTGCCATCAGTGGGTTAGCCTCTTTGCGGGAGACCCAGTACTTC. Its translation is CAISGLASLRETQYF.

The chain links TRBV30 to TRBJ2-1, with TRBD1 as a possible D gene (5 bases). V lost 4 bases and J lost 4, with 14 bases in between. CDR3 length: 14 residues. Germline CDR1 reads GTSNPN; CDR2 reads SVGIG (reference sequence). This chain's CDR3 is CAWTVGLGYNEQFF. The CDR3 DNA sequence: TGTGCCTGGACTGTGGGGCTAGGATACAATGAGCAGTTCTTC. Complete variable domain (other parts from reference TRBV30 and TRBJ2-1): SQTIHQWPATLVQPVGSPLSLECTVEGTSNPNLYWYRQAAGRGLQLLFYSVGIGQISSEVPQNLSASRPQDRQFILSSKKLLLSDSGFYLCAWTVGLGYNEQFFGPGTRLTVL.

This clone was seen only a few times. CDR3 region: CASSVRGPNNEQFF. Written as DNA, the CDR3 is TGTGCCAGCAGCGTTCGGGGGCCGAACAATGAGCAGTTCTTC. The chain combines TRBV9 with TRBJ2-1; D assignment may be TRBD1 or TRBD2 (6 bases each). The V gene lost 2 bases and the J gene lost 5 bases, with 11 bases spanning the gap. CDR1 and CDR2 from the germline V gene are SGDLS and YYNGEE. The CDR3 is made up of 14 amino acids.

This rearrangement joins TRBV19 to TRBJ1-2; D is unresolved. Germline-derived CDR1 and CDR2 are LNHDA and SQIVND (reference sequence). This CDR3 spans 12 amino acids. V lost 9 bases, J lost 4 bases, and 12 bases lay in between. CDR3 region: CASRGEGYGYTF. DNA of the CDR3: TGTGCCAGCCGCGGGGAGGGCTATGGCTACACCTTC. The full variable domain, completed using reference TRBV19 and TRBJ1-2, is DGGITQSPKYLFRKEGQNVTLSCEQNLNHDAMYWYRQDPGQGLRLIYYSQIVNDFQKGDIAEGYSVSREKKESFPLTVTSAQKNPTAFYLCASRGEGYGYTFGSGTRLTVV.

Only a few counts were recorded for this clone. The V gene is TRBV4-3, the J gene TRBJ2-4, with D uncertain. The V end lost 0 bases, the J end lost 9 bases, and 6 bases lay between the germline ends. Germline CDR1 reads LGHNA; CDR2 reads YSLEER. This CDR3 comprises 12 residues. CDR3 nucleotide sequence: TGCGCCAGCAGCCAAGATTTCGGCATTCAGTACTTC. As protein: CASSQDFGIQYF.

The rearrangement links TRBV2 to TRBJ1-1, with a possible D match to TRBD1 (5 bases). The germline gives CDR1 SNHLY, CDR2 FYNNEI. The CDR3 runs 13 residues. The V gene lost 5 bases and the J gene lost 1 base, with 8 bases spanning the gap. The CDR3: CASSTGGNTEAFF. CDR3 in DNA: TGTGCCAGCAGTACAGGAGGGAACACTGAAGCTTTCTTT.

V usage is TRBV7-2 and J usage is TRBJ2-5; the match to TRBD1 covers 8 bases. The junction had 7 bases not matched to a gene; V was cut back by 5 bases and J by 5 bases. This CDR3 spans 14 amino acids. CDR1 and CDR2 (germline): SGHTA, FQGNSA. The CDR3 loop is CASSLRQGRETQYF. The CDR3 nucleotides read TGTGCCAGCAGCCTACGACAGGGGAGGGAGACCCAGTACTTC.

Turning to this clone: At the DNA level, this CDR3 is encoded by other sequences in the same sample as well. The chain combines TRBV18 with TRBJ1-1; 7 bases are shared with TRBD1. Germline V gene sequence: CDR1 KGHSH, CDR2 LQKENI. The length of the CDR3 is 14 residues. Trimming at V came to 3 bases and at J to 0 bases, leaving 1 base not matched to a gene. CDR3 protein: CASSPTGLNTEAFF. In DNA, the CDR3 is TGTGCCAGCTCACCGACAGGGTTGAACACTGAAGCTTTCTTT.

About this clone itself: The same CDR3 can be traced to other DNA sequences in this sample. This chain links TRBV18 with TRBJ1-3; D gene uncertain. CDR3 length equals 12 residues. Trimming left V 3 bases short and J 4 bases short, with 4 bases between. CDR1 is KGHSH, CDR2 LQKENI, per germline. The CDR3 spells CASSPEGNTIYF. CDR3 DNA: TGTGCCAGCTCACCGGAGGGAAACACCATATATTTT.